This T cell receptor (beta chain) was found in a study of OX40 agonist ivuxolimab in advanced cancers. Study outcomes and limitations: Expanded peripheral T-cell antigen specificity went undetermined. At doses 0.1 to 3.0 mg/kg, CD4+ and CD8+ clones expanded.

Method: immunoSEQ multiplex PCR; TCRdb's copy keeps in-frame clones and lacks some. The data contain around 26,000 clones, 81% of them singletons. Notes on this clone: The antigen is unknown.

Per germline, CDR1 SGDLS and CDR2 YYNGEE. This CDR3 has 16 residues. The V end lost 4 bases, the J end lost 2 bases, and 17 bases lay between the germline ends. The V call is TRBV9, the J call TRBJ2-3, with a tentative D call TRBD1 (6 bases). The material was CD4+ or CD8+ T cells sorted from blood, obtained in a trial of the OX40 agonist ivuxolimab. This receptor was obtained from an adult with an advanced solid tumor such as melanoma, head and neck, liver or kidney cancer. In DNA form, the CDR3 reads TGTGCCAGCAGCCCAAACCACGGACAGACCACAGATACGCAGTATTTT. It yields the protein CASSPNHGQTTDTQYF. The whole variable domain, filled in from reference TRBV9 and TRBJ2-3, reads DSGVTQTPKHLITATGQRVTLRCSPRSGDLSVYWYQQSLDQGLQFLIQYYNGEERAKGNILERFSAQQFPDLHSELNLSSLELGDSALYFCASSPNHGQTTDTQYFGPGTRLTVL.